Sequencing of this T cell receptor beta chain was carried out in a study of cytomegalovirus exposure and HLA in healthy donors. Amplification used 60 Vbeta primers and 13 Jbeta primers. Clones were read by immunoSEQ multiplex PCR, and TCRdb kept only the in-frame ones, dropping some. The profile shows about 150,000 clones, roughly three quarters of them singletons. Germline CDR1 reads SGHNT; CDR2 reads YYREEE (reference sequence). The CDR3 spans 12 residues. Trimming shortened V by 4 bases and J by 3 bases, and 7 bases separated the two germline ends. Points from the study as a whole: TCR beta chain V- and J-gene trimming was linked, in a later analysis, to a missense variant in DCLRE1C.

As for this clone: Its antigen remains unidentified.

This chain connects TRBV5-4 to TRBJ1-1; D is undetermined. This receptor was identified in a male donor in good health and CMV-seronegative. What was sequenced was PBMCs. CDR3 bases: TGTGCCAGCAGCCCTCGGGACACTGAAGCTTTCTTT. The encoded protein is CASSPRDTEAFF.